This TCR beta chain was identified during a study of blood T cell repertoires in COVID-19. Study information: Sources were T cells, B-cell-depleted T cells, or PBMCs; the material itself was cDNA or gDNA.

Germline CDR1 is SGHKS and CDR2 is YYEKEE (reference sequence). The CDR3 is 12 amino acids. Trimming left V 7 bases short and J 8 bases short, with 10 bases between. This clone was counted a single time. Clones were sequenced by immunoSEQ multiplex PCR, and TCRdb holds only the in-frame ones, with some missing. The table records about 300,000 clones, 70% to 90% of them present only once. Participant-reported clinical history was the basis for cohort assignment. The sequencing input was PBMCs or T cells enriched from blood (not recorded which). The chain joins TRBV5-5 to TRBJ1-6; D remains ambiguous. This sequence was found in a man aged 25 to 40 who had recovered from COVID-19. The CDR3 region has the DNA TGTGCCAGCCGGGAGTCGCATTCACCCCTCCACTTT. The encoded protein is CASRESHSPLHF.